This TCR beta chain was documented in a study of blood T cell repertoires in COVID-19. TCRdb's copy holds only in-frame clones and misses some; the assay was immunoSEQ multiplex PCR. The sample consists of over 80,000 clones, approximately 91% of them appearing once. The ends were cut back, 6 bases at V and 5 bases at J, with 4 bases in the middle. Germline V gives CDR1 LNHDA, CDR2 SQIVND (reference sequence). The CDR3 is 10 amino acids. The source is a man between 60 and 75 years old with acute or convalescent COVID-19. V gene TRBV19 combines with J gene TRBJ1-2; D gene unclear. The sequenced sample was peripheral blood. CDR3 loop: CASRRYGYTF. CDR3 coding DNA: TGTGCCAGTAGGAGATATGGCTACACCTTC.